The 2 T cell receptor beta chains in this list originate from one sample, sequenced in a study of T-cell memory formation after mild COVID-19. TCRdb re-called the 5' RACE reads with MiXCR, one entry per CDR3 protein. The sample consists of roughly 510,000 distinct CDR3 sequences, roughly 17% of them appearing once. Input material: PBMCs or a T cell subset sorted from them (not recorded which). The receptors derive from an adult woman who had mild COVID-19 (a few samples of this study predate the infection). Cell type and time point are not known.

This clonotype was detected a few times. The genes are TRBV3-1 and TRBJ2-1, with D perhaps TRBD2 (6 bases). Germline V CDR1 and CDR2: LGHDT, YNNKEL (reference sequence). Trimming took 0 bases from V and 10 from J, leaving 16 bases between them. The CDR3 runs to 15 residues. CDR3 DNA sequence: TGTGCCAGCAGCCAAGACGCGGGGATAGCTCGAGAGCAGTTCTTC. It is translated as CASSQDAGIAREQFF.

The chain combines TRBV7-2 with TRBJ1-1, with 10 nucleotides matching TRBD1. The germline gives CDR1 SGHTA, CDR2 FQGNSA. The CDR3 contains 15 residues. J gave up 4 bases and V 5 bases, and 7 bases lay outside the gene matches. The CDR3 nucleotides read TGTGCCAGCAGCCCCCGGGACAGGGGCCCCACTGAAGCTTTCTTT. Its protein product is CASSPRDRGPTEAFF. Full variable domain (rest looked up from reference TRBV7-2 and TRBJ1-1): GAGVSQSPSNKVTEKGKDVELRCDPISGHTALYWYRQSLGQGLEFLIYFQGNSAPDKSGLPSDRFSAERTGGSVSTLTIQRTQQEDSAVYLCASSPRDRGPTEAFFGQGTRLTVV.